This entry is about one T cell receptor beta chain. No antigen is known for it. Data came from immunoSEQ multiplex PCR; TCRdb stores just in-frame clones and leaves some out. The profile shows over 70,000 clones, around 90% of them singletons. The CDR3 has 16 amino acids. The J segment lost 10 bases and the V segment lost 0 bases, leaving 8 bases of the junction unmatched. Germline assignment: CDR1 SGHDT and CDR2 YYEEEE. The sample originates from a study of graft-versus-host responses after intestinal transplantation. Study summary: All recipients were given anti-thymocyte globulin induction, and tacrolimus and steroids were then administered for roughly three years.

Regarding the study as a whole: Recipient marrow showed GvH clones, some seen first in ileum or blood. Circulating GvH clones peaking coincided with falling HvG clones soon after transplant.

Sequenced here: unstimulated CD8+ T cells sorted from spleen or lymph node cells, sampled before transplant. The clonotype was recovered from a human donor who was the organ donor for an intestinal transplant. V and J are TRBV5-6 and TRBJ2-7; 15 bases map to TRBD2. CDR3 in amino acids: CASSLGTSGGAGRQYV. The CDR3 DNA reads TGTGCCAGCAGCTTGGGGACTAGCGGGGGGGCCGGTCGACAGTACGTC.